A single sample gave rise to the 26 T cell receptor beta chains below, sequenced in a study of OX40 agonist ivuxolimab in advanced cancers. Only in-frame clones appear in the TCRdb table, and some are missing; sequencing was by immunoSEQ multiplex PCR. The sample shows some 70,000 clones, 89% of them seen only once. The sample consisted of CD4+ or CD8+ T cells sorted from blood, taken in a trial of the OX40 agonist ivuxolimab. The receptors here all came from an adult with an advanced solid tumor such as melanoma, head and neck, liver or kidney cancer.

The chain has TRBV5-1 and TRBJ2-4; 8 bases are shared with TRBD1. J was trimmed by 2 bases and V by 3 bases; bases with no gene match: 16. The CDR3 extends over 19 amino acids. The germline V gene encodes CDR1 SGHRS and CDR2 YFSETQ. The chain's CDR3 is CASSSDRGIVNPTKNIQYF. CDR3 sequence (DNA): TGCGCCAGCAGCTCCGACAGGGGAATCGTAAATCCTACCAAAAACATTCAGTACTTC.

This chain links TRBV6-5 with TRBJ2-7, with TRBD1 as a possible D gene (5 bases). Trimming removed 4 bases at V and 4 bases at J, with 11 bases between. Germline V gene lookup returns CDR1 MNHEY and CDR2 SVGAGI. CDR3 size: 13 residues. The CDR3 DNA is TGTGCCAGCAGTTCAGGGATGGTGTACGAGCAGTACTTC. It encodes CASSSGMVYEQYF.

The chain carries TRBV18 and TRBJ1-2, with D unresolved. The CDR3 is made up of 13 amino acids. V lost 3 bases to trimming and J lost 8 bases, with 13 bases between them. Looked up from germline, CDR1 is KGHSH and CDR2 is LQKENI. CDR3 protein: CASSPPTRQGYTF. The CDR3 DNA reads TGTGCCAGCTCACCCCCAACTCGGCAGGGCTACACCTTC. Full variable domain (outside the CDR3, taken from reference TRBV18 and TRBJ1-2): NAGVMQNPRHLVRRRGQEARLRCSPMKGHSHVYWYRQLPEEGLKFMVYLQKENIIDESGMPKERFSAEFPKEGPSILRIQQVVRGDSAAYFCASSPPTRQGYTFGSGTRLTVV.

This chain connects TRBV2 to TRBJ2-5; 8 bases match TRBD2. The CDR3 is 15 amino acids. J gave up 1 base and V 7 bases, and 8 bases lay outside the gene matches. Germline V lookup: CDR1 SNHLY, CDR2 FYNNEI. The CDR3 spells CASTVGGGPQETQYF. In DNA, the CDR3 is TGTGCCAGCACTGTTGGCGGGGGGCCCCAAGAGACCCAGTACTTC.

The CDR3 nucleotides read TGTGCCAGCAGCTTAGGTGTTGGGGATCTCTACTCACCCCTCCACTTT. Translated: CASSLGVGDLYSPLHF. J is TRBJ1-6 and V is TRBV11-2; no firm D call. CDR3 length: 16 amino acids. Germline-derived CDR1 and CDR2 are SGHAT and FQNNGV. The V gene lost 1 base and the J gene lost 10 bases, with 17 bases spanning the gap.

The chain carries TRBV6-6 and TRBJ2-2; D perhaps matches TRBD2 (5 bases). Germline V gene lookup returns CDR1 MNHNY and CDR2 SVGAGI (reference sequence). The V end lost 6 bases, the J end lost 8 bases, and 7 bases lay between the germline ends. The CDR3 is 11 residues long. The CDR3 here is CASRGDGELFF. In DNA, the CDR3 is TGTGCCAGCAGGGGAGATGGGGAGCTGTTTTTT.

Only one count was recorded for this clone. The gene calls are TRBV11-3 and TRBJ1-5; D is perhaps TRBD1 (6 bases). The CDR3 covers 17 residues. Between the trimmed V and J ends, which lost 3 bases and 5 bases, there was a span of 20 bases. Germline values: CDR1 SGHNT, CDR2 YENEEA. CDR3 bases: TGTGCCAGCAGCTTTGTCGGGAACGGGGGCATAGATCAGCCCCAGCATTTT. It yields the protein CASSFVGNGGIDQPQHF.

V and J are TRBV7-2 and TRBJ2-2; the match to TRBD1 covers 9 bases. This CDR3 spans 14 amino acids. Trimming at V came to 5 bases and at J to 4 bases, leaving 2 bases not matched to a gene. Germline assignment: CDR1 SGHTA and CDR2 FQGNSA. The CDR3 bases are TGTGCCAGCAGCCGGGACAGGGTCACCGGGGAGCTGTTTTTT. Translation gives CASSRDRVTGELFF.

This rearrangement joins TRBV14 to TRBJ2-1, with D possibly TRBD1 on 5 matching bases. The V gene lost 3 bases and the J gene lost 7 bases, with 16 bases spanning the gap. In germline, CDR1 is SGHDN, CDR2 FVKESK. The CDR3 sequence is 15 residues long. DNA of the CDR3: TGTGCCAGCAGCCAGGTCCGCACTAAGGGGAATGAGCAGTTCTTC. Translated: CASSQVRTKGNEQFF. Drawing the rest from reference TRBV14 and TRBJ2-1, the complete variable domain is EAGVTQFPSHSVIEKGQTVTLRCDPISGHDNLYWYRRVMGKEIKFLLHFVKESKQDESGMPNNRFLAERTGGTYSTLKVQPAELEDSGVYFCASSQVRTKGNEQFFGPGTRLTVL.

The V and J genes are TRBV5-6 and TRBJ2-7, with 8 bases fitting TRBD2. Germline values: CDR1 SGHDT, CDR2 YYEEEE. The CDR3 is 13 residues long. V dropped 1 base and J dropped 5; count of bases not matched to a gene: 2. The CDR3 region is CASSLRGGHEQYF. The CDR3 nucleotides are TGTGCCAGCAGCTTGCGGGGGGGCCACGAGCAGTACTTC.

V gene TRBV6-5 combines with J gene TRBJ2-1; possibly TRBD1 or TRBD2 for D (6 bases each). Germline loops: CDR1 MNHEY, CDR2 SVGAGI. This CDR3 has 15 residues. Trimming shortened V by 6 bases and J by 7 bases, and 19 bases separated the two germline ends. This CDR3 reads CASRPGARGGNEQFF. The CDR3 DNA follows: TGTGCCAGCAGACCTGGGGCCAGGGGAGGAAATGAGCAGTTCTTC.

The chain uses TRBV29-1 and TRBJ2-3, with 8 nucleotides matching TRBD2. Germline assignment: CDR1 SQVTM and CDR2 ANQGSEA. V gave up 8 bases and J gave up 1 base; unmatched junction bases: 2. The CDR3 runs to 12 residues. CDR3 protein: CSHSGGTDTQYF. CDR3 sequence (DNA): TGCAGCCATAGCGGGGGCACAGATACGCAGTATTTT.

The genes are TRBV18 and TRBJ2-1, with 8 bases lining up with TRBD1. There are 17 residues in the CDR3. V shed 4 bases, J shed 4 bases, and the junction held 12 bases outside the gene matches. CDR1 and CDR2 from the germline V gene are KGHSH and LQKENI. Written as DNA, the CDR3 is TGTGCCAGCTCACTTCAAAAACAGGGGGGAGAGTACAATGAGCAGTTCTTC. Its protein is CASSLQKQGGEYNEQFF.

The V call is TRBV6-1, the J call TRBJ2-3, with D hard to call. The CDR3 runs to 18 residues. Germline lookup yields CDR1 MNHNS and CDR2 SASEGT. The V gene lost 1 base and the J gene lost 0 bases, with 17 bases spanning the gap. The CDR3 reads CASSEGFWGFTSTDTQYF. CDR3 nucleotides: TGTGCCAGCAGTGAAGGATTCTGGGGTTTTACTAGCACAGATACGCAGTATTTT.

The chain uses TRBV2 and TRBJ2-7; 8 bases match TRBD1. Per the germline V gene, CDR1 is SNHLY and CDR2 is FYNNEI. Trimming took 2 bases from V and 5 from J; bases not matched to a gene: 5. CDR3 length equals 14 residues. CDR3 sequence (DNA): TGTGCCAGCAGTGAATCTGACAGGGGCCACGAGCAGTACTTC. This encodes CASSESDRGHEQYF.

The V gene is TRBV4-1, the J gene TRBJ1-6; tentative D call: TRBD1 (5 bases). The CDR3 totals 13 residues. Trimming shortened V by 6 bases and J by 7 bases, and 10 bases separated the two germline ends. Germline CDR1 reads MGHRA; CDR2 reads YSYEKL. The CDR3 DNA sequence: TGCGCCAGCAGTCGACAGTTAAATTCACCCCTCCACTTT. It yields the protein CASSRQLNSPLHF.

This rearrangement joins TRBV7-6 to TRBJ2-1; D not resolved. Trimming shortened V by 3 bases and J by 9 bases, and 18 bases separated the two germline ends. Germline V gene data show CDR1 as SGHVS and CDR2 as FNYEAQ. The CDR3 is 15 amino acids. The CDR3 nucleotides are TGTGCCAGCAGCTTTTTGGGGAATTCTATCGGTGAGCAGTTCTTC. Protein product: CASSFLGNSIGEQFF. The entire variable domain, with the rest obtained from reference TRBV7-6 and TRBJ2-1, is as follows: GAGVSQSPRYKVTKRGQDVALRCDPISGHVSLYWYRQALGQGPEFLTYFNYEAQQDKSGLPNDRFSAERPEGSISTLTIQRTEQRDSAMYRCASSFLGNSIGEQFFGPGTRLTVL.

The chain employs TRBV15 and TRBJ2-5; possible D gene TRBD1, 6 bases. The V and J ends lost 2 bases and 5 bases respectively, with 15 bases between them. Germline V CDR1 and CDR2: LNHNV, YYDKDF (reference sequence). The CDR3 totals 15 residues. CDR3 region: CATSRTAGVGETQYF. Here the CDR3 DNA reads TGTGCCACCAGCAGAACGGCAGGGGTGGGGGAGACCCAGTACTTC.

The chain employs TRBV6-5 and TRBJ1-1; D is undetermined. This CDR3 contains 15 residues. Trimming pared 0 bases from V and 10 bases from J, leaving 18 bases between. Germline V CDR1 and CDR2: MNHEY, SVGAGI. The CDR3 nucleotides are TGTGCCAGCAGTTACTCCGGCAGTCCCACCTTCAGAGCTTTCTTT. This codes for CASSYSGSPTFRAFF.

This clone turned up a few times. The V and J genes are TRBV4-2 and TRBJ2-3; D gene uncertain. This CDR3 is 14 amino acids long. CDR1 is LGHNA, CDR2 YNFKEQ, per germline. V was trimmed by 0 bases and J by 7 bases, leaving 11 bases between them. CDR3 in DNA: TGTGCCAGCAGCCAAGAATCGGCGGCGAATACGCAGTATTTT. Its protein product is CASSQESAANTQYF.

The J gene is TRBJ1-1, the V gene TRBV16; D remains ambiguous. The germline gives CDR1 KGHSY, CDR2 FQNENV. The CDR3 consists of 14 residues. V was shortened by 3 bases and J by 1 base, with 9 bases between the two germline ends. CDR3 in DNA: TGTGCCAGCAGCCATAAAGCGGAGAACACTGAAGCTTTCTTT. As protein: CASSHKAENTEAFF.

This clone was observed once. This chain uses TRBV7-2 with TRBJ2-1; tentative D call: TRBD2 (5 bases). Trimming shortened V by 5 bases and J by 2 bases, and 13 bases separated the two germline ends. Germline CDR1 is SGHTA and CDR2 is FQGNSA. This CDR3 region has 15 residues. This chain's CDR3 is CASSRSGEPYNEQFF. Here the CDR3 DNA reads TGTGCCAGCAGCCGGTCCGGGGAGCCCTACAATGAGCAGTTCTTC.

The chain carries TRBV7-9 and TRBJ1-1; D is uncertain. CDR3 length: 13 residues. Deletions cut 1 base from V and 2 bases from J, with 5 bases between. Germline V lookup: CDR1 SEHNR, CDR2 FQNEAQ (reference sequence). The chain's CDR3 is CASSLGENTEAFF. CDR3 nucleotides: TGTGCCAGCAGCTTAGGGGAAAACACTGAAGCTTTCTTT.

The chain has TRBV5-1 and TRBJ1-4, with TRBD1 as a possible D gene (5 bases). CDR3 length equals 16 residues. Germline loops: CDR1 SGHRS, CDR2 YFSETQ. V shed 3 bases and J shed 0 bases, with 12 bases lying between them. CDR3 bases: TGCGCCAGCAGCTCGGGCGGGGGTCCAACTAATGAAAAACTGTTTTTT. Its protein product is CASSSGGGPTNEKLFF. Drawing the rest from reference TRBV5-1 and TRBJ1-4, the complete variable domain is KAGVTQTPRYLIKTRGQQVTLSCSPISGHRSVSWYQQTPGQGLQFLFEYFSETQRNKGNFPGRFSGRQFSNSRSEMNVSTLELGDSALYLCASSSGGGPTNEKLFFGSGTQLSVL.

V gene TRBV6-1 combines with J gene TRBJ2-1, with D maybe TRBD2 (6 bases). Trimming left V 5 bases short and J 5 bases short, with 10 bases between. The CDR3 sequence is 13 residues long. Per germline, CDR1 MNHNS and CDR2 SASEGT. In DNA, the CDR3 is TGTGCCAGCAGTTTGGAGGGGAACAATGAGCAGTTCTTC. Translated, it gives CASSLEGNNEQFF.

By sample fraction, this clone is medium-sized. The gene calls are TRBV4-1 and TRBJ1-1; D uncertain. V was trimmed by 4 bases and J by 0 bases, leaving 9 bases between them. Germline V gives CDR1 MGHRA, CDR2 YSYEKL. The CDR3 has 14 amino acids. CDR3: CASSPSDLNTEAFF. The CDR3 DNA sequence: TGCGCCAGCAGCCCTTCGGACTTGAACACTGAAGCTTTCTTT.